The text below deals with one T cell receptor (beta chain). TCRdb's table, derived via immunoSEQ multiplex PCR, lists solely in-frame clones and lacks some. The data contain about 120,000 clones, 65% to 85% of them singletons. CDR3 length: 13 amino acids. Germline-derived CDR1 and CDR2 are SGHTA and FQGNSA. J gave up 6 bases and V 5 bases, and 4 bases lay outside the gene matches. The record originates from a study of blood T cell repertoires in COVID-19. This rearrangement joins TRBV7-2 to TRBJ2-1, with 7 bases lining up with TRBD1. The clonotype comes from an older woman with acute or convalescent COVID-19. Sequenced material: peripheral blood. The CDR3, as DNA: TGTGCCAGCAGCGCGGACAGGTTCAATGAGCAGTTCTTC. Its protein product is CASSADRFNEQFF.